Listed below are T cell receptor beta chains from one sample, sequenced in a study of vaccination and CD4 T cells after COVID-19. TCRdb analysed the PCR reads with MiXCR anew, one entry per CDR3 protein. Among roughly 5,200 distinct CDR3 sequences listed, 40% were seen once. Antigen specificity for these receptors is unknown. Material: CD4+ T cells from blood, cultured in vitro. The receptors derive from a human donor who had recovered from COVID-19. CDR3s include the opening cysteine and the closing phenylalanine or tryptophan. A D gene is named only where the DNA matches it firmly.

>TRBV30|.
CAWSGWLQETQYF
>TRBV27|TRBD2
CASRRAGDAPEQYF
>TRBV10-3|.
CAISDGGGQETQYF
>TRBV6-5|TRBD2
CASSYGRESDEQYF
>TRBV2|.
CASSSQGHGELFF
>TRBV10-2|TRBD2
CASTLLAGGPGNEQFF
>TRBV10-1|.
CAKPTAAYEQYF
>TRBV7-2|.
CASSLGNGDREQFF
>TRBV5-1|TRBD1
CASSYRGYGYTF
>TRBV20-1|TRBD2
CSARDQTSGGPGELFF
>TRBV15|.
CATSRDLHEGLFGEQYF
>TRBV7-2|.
CASSSDPSATEAFF
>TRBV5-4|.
CASSQPGTKNIQYF
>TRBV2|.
CASSLDSYTGELFF
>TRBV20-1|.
CSASSQGHLNTEAFF
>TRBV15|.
CATSRGGVGTEAFF
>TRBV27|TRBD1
CASSRVGTGDYEQYF
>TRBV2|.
CASSGRLSGNTIYF
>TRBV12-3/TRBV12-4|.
CASDNRATQYF
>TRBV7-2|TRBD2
CASSQMGGGIQETQYF
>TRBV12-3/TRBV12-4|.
CASSLRGREETQYF
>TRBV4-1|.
CASSQDPREDTQYF